The 3 T cell receptor beta chains below come from one sample, sequenced in a study of cytomegalovirus exposure and HLA in healthy donors. The protocol was immunoSEQ multiplex PCR, while the TCRdb copy is restricted to in-frame clones and leaves out a portion. The sample includes roughly 130,000 clones, approximately 91% of them seen just once. Sequencing was carried out using PBMCs. These receptors came from a man aged 25 to 45 in good health and CMV-seronegative.

The CDR3: CASSQVGSGRGQFF. As DNA, the CDR3 is TGCGCCAGCAGCCAAGTTGGTAGCGGGAGAGGGCAGTTCTTC. The rearrangement uses TRBV4-1 and TRBJ2-1, with 9 nucleotides matching TRBD2. The CDR3 has 14 amino acids. The J segment lost 12 bases and the V segment lost 1 base, leaving 7 bases of the junction unmatched. Germline values: CDR1 MGHRA, CDR2 YSYEKL.

This clone has just one count. The chain uses TRBV5-1 and TRBJ1-1, with 9 nucleotides matching TRBD1. Looked up from germline, CDR1 is SGHRS and CDR2 is YFSETQ. The junction had 8 bases not matched to a gene; V was cut back by 4 bases and J by 1 base. This CDR3 contains 16 residues. The CDR3 loop reads CASSAGGTGTNTEAFF. CDR3 sequence (DNA): TGCGCCAGCAGCGCTGGCGGGACAGGGACGAACACTGAAGCTTTCTTT.

The V call is TRBV11-2, the J call TRBJ1-4; D possibly corresponds to TRBD1 (6 bases). Per germline, CDR1 SGHAT and CDR2 FQNNGV. The ends were cut back, 0 bases at V and 4 bases at J, with 12 bases in the middle. The CDR3 consists of 16 residues. Written as DNA, the CDR3 is TGTGCCAGCAGCTTAGATCATAGCAGGGGTAATGAAAAACTGTTTTTT. It translates to CASSLDHSRGNEKLFF.